This record covers a single T cell receptor beta chain. The record originates from a study of blood T cell repertoires in COVID-19. As for the study in general: Italy, Spain and the United States were the sources of the convalescent and acute COVID-19 samples.

Using immunoSEQ multiplex PCR, the repertoire was profiled, and TCRdb retains in-frame clones only, with some absent. The sample contains 150,000 to 200,000 clones, 85% of which appear only once. Germline V gene sequence: CDR1 SGHTS, CDR2 YDEGEE. The CDR3 totals 14 residues. V was clipped by 5 bases and J by 5 bases; unmatched bases: 7. This clonotype was sampled from a human donor with acute or convalescent COVID-19. The donor label of this sample is uncertain. Sequencing used peripheral blood. The chain carries TRBV5-8 and TRBJ2-5; 9 positions agree with TRBD1. CDR3 residues: CASRRQGDRETQYF. The CDR3 DNA reads TGTGCCAGCAGGCGACAGGGGGATCGGGAGACCCAGTACTTC.